Sequencing of this T cell receptor beta chain was carried out in a study of T-cell reconstitution after alpha-beta-depleted transplantation in children. The CDR3 runs 17 residues. V lost 3 bases and J 3 bases, leaving 20 bases between the germline ends. The germline CDR1 and CDR2 sequences are MDHEN and SYDVKM. Using unique molecular identifiers, the investigators prepared the TCRbeta library. TCRdb processed the PCR reads anew with MiXCR; each CDR3 protein has one entry. Altogether hundreds of thousands of distinct CDR3 sequences are present, around 16% being singletons, with the ten largest covering 1.1%.

The chain is built from TRBV28 and TRBJ1-1; weak D call: TRBD1 (6 bases). The sequencing used PBMCs from the stem cell graft donor, collected from the stem cell graft. The receptor comes from a human donor who donated a stem cell graft to a child with acute myeloid leukemia. CDR3 in DNA: TGTGCCAGCAGTTTCTCCTCCTGGGGGGCGACGGACACTGAAGCTTTCTTT. Protein: CASSFSSWGATDTEAFF.